The sequence of this TCR beta chain was determined in a study of T cells in Graves' hyperthyroidism and ophthalmopathy. Study results and caveats: Blood also held most thyroid clonotypes expanded beyond 0.001. Separation of ophthalmopathy from stable hyperthyroidism was achieved by a 13 V-J model.

This clonotype came up a few times. Its antigen is currently unknown. V lost 5 bases to trimming and J lost 8 bases, with 15 bases between them. Germline CDR1 reads SGHAT; CDR2 reads FQNNGV. The CDR3 is made up of 13 amino acids. What was amplified from RNA transcripts were TCR beta CDR3 regions. Primed by the HTBI set, a first-round RT-PCR was run on the TCR CDR3. A single record per CDR3 protein comes from TCRdb applying MiXCR to the multiplex PCR reads. The data contain hundreds of thousands of distinct CDR3 sequences, 13% of them singletons. Those patients with uncontrolled infection, other autoimmune disease, pregnancy or lactation were excluded.

The chain carries TRBV11-2 and TRBJ1-2; tentatively, D is TRBD1 (5 bases). This sequence was found in a young woman with Graves' hyperthyroidism. Sequenced: blood. CDR3 coding DNA: TGTGCCAGCAGCCCCACCTCCGGGGACGGCTACACCTTC. Translating gives CASSPTSGDGYTF.